The 27 T cell receptor beta chains below all came from one sample that was sequenced in a study of breast tumors, draining lymph nodes, adjacent tissues. Axillary draining lymph nodes of breast cancer patients supplied the node samples. Via MiXCR, TCRdb re-called the multiplex PCR reads, giving one row per CDR3 protein. The data show some 130,000 distinct CDR3 sequences, 20% to 25% seen once. Sequenced input: axillary lymph node tissue. Source of these receptors: a female donor with breast cancer. Some clones in this sample may be carry-over from other donors' samples.

This clonotype was found many times. The chain uses TRBV10-2 and TRBJ2-7; D uncertain. This CDR3 comprises 13 residues. V was pared by 4 bases and J by 6 bases, with 13 bases between. The germline V gene encodes CDR1 WSHSY and CDR2 SAAADI. The CDR3 is CASSAVTVREQYF. CDR3 sequence (DNA): TGCGCCAGCAGTGCGGTTACAGTACGCGAGCAGTACTTC.

This clonotype was recorded at least ten times. The chain links TRBV29-1 to TRBJ2-3, with 10 bases fitting TRBD2. The CDR3 is made up of 13 amino acids. V dropped 6 bases and J dropped 1; count of bases not matched to a gene: 1. In germline, CDR1 is SQVTM, CDR2 ANQGSEA. The CDR3, as DNA: TGCAGCGTGAGCGGGAGGGGCACAGATACGCAGTATTTT. This codes for CSVSGRGTDTQYF.

This clonotype was recorded at least ten times. The genes are TRBV12-3 or TRBV12-4 and TRBJ2-1; no clear D. CDR3 length: 13 residues. V lost 3 bases and J 4 bases, leaving 7 bases between the germline ends. The CDR3 is CASSLDAYNEQFF. CDR3 nucleotide sequence: TGTGCCAGCAGTTTGGACGCGTACAATGAGCAGTTCTTC.

This clonotype was counted at least ten times. The CDR3 loop reads CSALGRYNEQFF. CDR3 bases: TGCAGTGCTCTAGGGCGGTACAATGAGCAGTTCTTC. The chain employs TRBV20-1 and TRBJ2-1; the D is unclear. V was cut by 5 bases and J by 4 bases, with 9 bases left in between. This CDR3 is 12 amino acids long. CDR1 is DFQATT and CDR2 is SNEGSKA in the germline V gene (reference sequence).

This clonotype was seen ten or more times. The chain is built from TRBV5-1 and TRBJ2-2; 12 bases map to TRBD2. The CDR3 covers 17 residues. The germline V gene has CDR1 SGHRS and CDR2 YFSETQ. J was trimmed by 2 bases and V by 4 bases; bases with no gene match: 6. CDR3 residues: CASSPKTSGSNTGELFF. Written as DNA, the CDR3 is TGCGCCAGCAGCCCAAAGACTAGCGGGAGTAACACCGGGGAGCTGTTTTTT.

The rearrangement joins TRBV28 to TRBJ1-5, with a possible D match to TRBD1 (5 bases). The CDR3 runs 16 residues. From germline, CDR1 is MDHEN and CDR2 SYDVKM. Trimming left V 1 base short and J 9 bases short, with 19 bases between. In nucleotides, the CDR3 is TGTGCCAGCAGTTTATTGGGGCGAGCTGACATAGGGCCCCAGCATTTT. It specifies CASSLLGRADIGPQHF.

This clonotype was seen ten or more times. For the CDR3, the DNA is TGTGCCAGTAGTATAACGGGACTAGCGGGAAGAGACAATGAGCAGTTCTTC. Protein sequence: CASSITGLAGRDNEQFF. The chain employs TRBV19 and TRBJ2-1; 13 bases align to TRBD2. Germline V gene lookup returns CDR1 LNHDA and CDR2 SQIVND (reference sequence). This CDR3 region has 17 residues. J gave up 5 bases and V 2 bases, and 6 bases lay outside the gene matches.

This clonotype was counted ten times or more. This chain links TRBV7-9 with TRBJ2-7; 13 positions agree with TRBD2. This CDR3 comprises 17 residues. Germline trimming cut 5 bases from V and 9 bases from J; bases unmatched to any gene: 16. In germline, CDR1 is SEHNR, CDR2 FQNEAQ (reference sequence). The CDR3 sequence is CASSPHGLAGAGGRQYF. Here the CDR3 DNA reads TGTGCCAGCAGCCCGCACGGACTAGCGGGAGCGGGGGGGCGGCAGTACTTC.

On this clonotype: This may arise from a read error, as a much more abundant clone is one base away. This chain connects TRBV6-1 to TRBJ1-4; D is unresolved. CDR1 is MNHNS, CDR2 SASEGT, per germline. The CDR3 is 14 amino acids. V gave up 4 bases and J gave up 0 bases, with 6 bases separating them. In nucleotides, the CDR3 is TGTGCCAGCAGTGGAGCCCCAACTAATGAAAAACTGTTTTTT. It codes for CASSGAPTNEKLFF.

This clonotype was counted at least ten times. The V gene is TRBV2, the J gene TRBJ1-2; no clear D gene. Germline V CDR1 and CDR2: SNHLY, FYNNEI. This CDR3 spans 14 amino acids. The ends were cut back, 3 bases at V and 4 bases at J, with 12 bases in the middle. This chain's CDR3 is CASSEEGLGYGYTF. The DNA of the CDR3 is TGTGCCAGCAGTGAGGAGGGCCTTGGCTATGGCTACACCTTC.

This clonotype occurred many times. J is TRBJ2-5 and V is TRBV6-1, with TRBD1 matching over 10 bases. Germline CDR1 and CDR2: MNHNS and SASEGT. The CDR3 is 19 residues long. The V segment lost 2 bases and the J segment 5 bases; nucleotides outside the gene matches: 17. CDR3 region: CASSELPPPGQGLRETQYF. The CDR3, as DNA: TGTGCCAGCAGTGAACTCCCCCCACCGGGACAGGGGCTTCGGGAGACCCAGTACTTC.

Remarks on this clonotype: The conserved final phenylalanine or tryptophan is absent from the CDR3, which likely points to a read error. The genes are TRBV11-2 and TRBJ2-5; D uncertain. This CDR3 region has 14 residues. From germline, CDR1 is SGHAT and CDR2 FQNNGV. The V gene lost 5 bases and the J gene lost 5 bases, with 15 bases spanning the gap. CDR3 amino acids: CASSLAGPVETQYL. The CDR3 DNA reads as TGTGCCAGCAGCCTCGCAGGTCCGGTGGAGACCCAGTACCTC.

The chain joins TRBV9 to TRBJ2-1; the match to TRBD1 covers 7 bases. The trim removed 2 bases at V and 0 bases at J, leaving 11 bases unmatched. The CDR3 has 18 amino acids. Germline assignment: CDR1 SGDLS and CDR2 YYNGEE. The CDR3 loop reads CASSVRDRGPISYNEQFF. The CDR3, as DNA: TGTGCCAGCAGCGTCCGGGACAGAGGCCCAATCTCCTACAATGAGCAGTTCTTC. The complete variable domain, with remaining parts taken from reference TRBV9 and TRBJ2-1, reads DSGVTQTPKHLITATGQRVTLRCSPRSGDLSVYWYQQSLDQGLQFLIQYYNGEERAKGNILERFSAQQFPDLHSELNLSSLELGDSALYFCASSVRDRGPISYNEQFFGPGTRLTVL.

As regards this clonotype: A much larger clone lies one base from this, so it may be a read error. The chain carries TRBV30 and TRBJ2-1; 11 bases are a match to TRBD2. Looked up from germline, CDR1 is GTSNPN and CDR2 is SVGIG (reference sequence). This CDR3 is built from 15 residues. V dropped 3 bases and J dropped 4; count of bases not matched to a gene: 5. The CDR3 loop reads CAWSPLAGGYNEQFF. The CDR3, as DNA: TGTGCCTGGAGCCCTCTAGCGGGAGGTTACAATGAGCAGTTCTTC. Combining the CDR3 with reference TRBV30 and TRBJ2-1 gives the whole variable domain SQTIHQWPATLVQPVGSPLSLECTVEGTSNPNLYWYRQAAGRGLQLLFYSVGIGQISSEVPQNLSASRPQDRQFILSSKKLLLSDSGFYLCAWSPLAGGYNEQFFGPGTRLTVL.

Comments on this clonotype: This may be a read error: a much more frequent sequence differs by one nucleotide. The CDR3 end shows no conserved phenylalanine or tryptophan, and so a read error is likely. The rearrangement uses TRBV6-6 and TRBJ1-5; TRBD1 matches at 8 bases. This CDR3 comprises 12 residues. The trim removed 8 bases at V and 4 bases at J, leaving 1 base unmatched. The germline CDR1 and CDR2 sequences are MNHNY and SVGAGI (reference sequence). CDR3 region: CASGTGNQPQHY. Here the CDR3 DNA reads TGTGCCAGCGGGACAGGTAATCAGCCCCAGCATTAT.

This clonotype came up many times. The DNA of the CDR3 is TGTGCCAGCAGTGAAGCGCACGCCATCGGGTCCTACAATGAGCAGTTCTTC. Translated: CASSEAHAIGSYNEQFF. The chain is built from TRBV2 and TRBJ2-1; D unclear. Germline V gene data show CDR1 as SNHLY and CDR2 as FYNNEI. Trimming removed 0 bases from V and 1 base from J, with 13 bases in between. CDR3 length equals 17 residues. Full variable domain (remainder filled in from reference TRBV2 and TRBJ2-1): EPEVTQTPSHQVTQMGQEVILRCVPISNHLYFYWYRQILGQKVEFLVSFYNNEISEKSEIFDDQFSVERPDGSNFTLKIRSTKLEDSAMYFCASSEAHAIGSYNEQFFGPGTRLTVL.

This clonotype was counted at least ten times. The chain employs TRBV7-9 and TRBJ2-1; D not certain. This CDR3 contains 14 residues. Germline V gives CDR1 SEHNR, CDR2 FQNEAQ (reference sequence). V lost 5 bases and J 8 bases, leaving 16 bases between the germline ends. DNA for the CDR3: TGTGCCAGCAGCGACTCCACCACTGGGGATGAGCAGTTCTTC. This translates into CASSDSTTGDEQFF.

This clonotype has a count of ten or more. V and J are TRBV12-3 or TRBV12-4 and TRBJ2-2, with D maybe TRBD2 (5 bases). This CDR3 contains 14 residues. The V gene lost 5 bases and the J gene lost 5 bases, with 12 bases spanning the gap. Here the CDR3 reads CASSPGESTGELFF. The CDR3 nucleotides read TGTGCCAGCAGTCCCGGGGAGTCAACCGGGGAGCTGTTTTTT.

Concerning this clonotype: A much larger clone is a single base away; this may be a read error. The chain links TRBV30 to TRBJ1-3, with D perhaps matching TRBD1 (5 bases). CDR1 is GTSNPN and CDR2 is SVGIG in the germline V gene (reference sequence). The CDR3 extends over 17 amino acids. The CDR3 DNA is TGTGCCTGGAGGGAGGGTGGGGCTGGCAGATTCGGAAACACCCTATATTTT. Amino acid sequence: CAWREGGAGRFGNTLYF.

This clonotype occurred many times. The CDR3 nucleotides are TGTGCCAGCAGCTTGGATCGTCCAGATACGCAGTATTTT. This encodes CASSLDRPDTQYF. This chain links TRBV5-4 with TRBJ2-3; D is ambiguous. The CDR3 has 13 amino acids. Germline V gene lookup returns CDR1 SGHNT and CDR2 YYREEE (reference sequence). V was clipped by 0 bases and J by 4 bases, with 6 bases between them.

This clonotype was detected ten times or more. This chain uses TRBV11-1 with TRBJ2-7, with 8 nucleotides matching TRBD2. Germline CDR1 and CDR2: SGHAT and FQDESV (reference sequence). This CDR3 region has 15 residues. V lost 5 bases, J lost 1 base, and 7 bases stayed unmatched. The CDR3 loop is CASSKLAVPSYEQYF. The CDR3 region has the DNA TGTGCCAGCAGCAAACTAGCGGTACCATCCTACGAGCAGTACTTC.

CDR3 in DNA: TGTGCCAGCAGTCCTAGGGCAATCTCTGGGGCCAACGTCCTGACTTTC. Translation gives CASSPRAISGANVLTF. V usage is TRBV27 and J usage is TRBJ2-6; no firm D call. Germline assignment: CDR1 MNHEY and CDR2 SMNVEV (reference sequence). V shed 5 bases and J shed 0 bases, with 11 bases lying between them. This CDR3 has 16 amino acids.

The chain couples TRBV6-1 to TRBJ2-1; 8 bases are shared with TRBD2. CDR1 and CDR2 from the germline V gene are MNHNS and SASEGT. The CDR3 runs 17 residues. With V trimmed by 5 bases and J by 4 bases, 13 bases remained unmatched. CDR3 protein: CASSSHPRGGAYNEQFF. The CDR3 nucleotides read TGTGCCAGCAGTTCCCACCCACGGGGGGGAGCTTACAATGAGCAGTTCTTC.

Remarks on this clonotype: This may be a read error: a much more frequent sequence differs by one nucleotide. The chain employs TRBV20-1 and TRBJ2-1; D is unresolved. The CDR3 is made up of 11 amino acids. CDR1 and CDR2 from the germline V gene are DFQATT and SNEGSKA (reference sequence). The CDR3 is CSPRLYDEQFF. The DNA for the CDR3 is TGCAGCCCTCGACTTTACGATGAGCAGTTCTTC.

This clonotype was found many times. This sequence joins TRBV20-1 and TRBJ2-1; 12 nucleotides line up with TRBD2. The CDR3 is made up of 12 amino acids. Unmatched junction bases numbered 1, after V lost 3 bases and J lost 10 bases. Germline CDR1 is DFQATT and CDR2 is SNEGSKA (reference sequence). In nucleotides, the CDR3 is TGCAGTGCTAGGACTAGCGGGAGAGAGCAGTTCTTC. Translation gives CSARTSGREQFF.

There are many counts of this clonotype. V usage is TRBV29-1 and J usage is TRBJ2-1; D gene uncertain. The CDR3 has 13 amino acids. Trimming stripped 2 bases from V and 5 bases from J, with 10 bases between. Germline V CDR1 and CDR2: SQVTM, ANQGSEA. CDR3 sequence (DNA): TGCAGCGTTGAAAGGGCAGCTCACAATGAGCAGTTCTTC. It is translated as CSVERAAHNEQFF.

This clonotype was recorded at least ten times. This sequence joins TRBV20-1 and TRBJ1-2; TRBD1 matches 7 bases. V shed 7 bases and J 3 bases; nucleotides not matched to a gene: 11. Germline loops: CDR1 DFQATT, CDR2 SNEGSKA (reference sequence). The CDR3 contains 14 residues. The CDR3 DNA reads as TGCAGTGTGGAAGGGGGCGCGGATTACTATGGCTACACCTTC. Its translation is CSVEGGADYYGYTF.